A single sample is the source of the 20 T cell receptor beta chains below, sequenced in a study of blood T cell repertoires in COVID-19. TCRdb's copy holds only in-frame clones and misses some; the assay was immunoSEQ multiplex PCR. This table has a few hundred thousand clones, 88% appearing once. Sequencing used PBMCs or T cells enriched from blood (not recorded which). The receptors stem from a middle-aged woman who had recovered from COVID-19.

V usage is TRBV29-1 and J usage is TRBJ2-1; TRBD1 matches at 7 bases. CDR1 and CDR2 from the germline V gene are SQVTM and ANQGSEA. J lost 2 bases, V lost 6 bases, and 7 bases had no gene match. This CDR3 region has 14 residues. CDR3 DNA: TGCAGCGTGATAGGGGGCCGGCCCTACAATGAGCAGTTCTTC. It encodes CSVIGGRPYNEQFF.

The V call is TRBV27, the J call TRBJ2-3, with 7 bases that match TRBD1. Germline V gene lookup returns CDR1 MNHEY and CDR2 SMNVEV (reference sequence). The V segment lost 6 bases and the J segment 2 bases; nucleotides outside the gene matches: 5. This CDR3 spans 14 amino acids. The CDR3 loop reads CASRPGQYTDTQYF. The CDR3 coding sequence is TGTGCCAGCAGACCGGGACAGTACACAGATACGCAGTATTTT.

V is TRBV19 and J is TRBJ1-6; 7 bases align to TRBD1. Germline CDR1 LNHDA, CDR2 SQIVND (reference sequence). CDR3 length: 15 amino acids. The trim removed 7 bases at V and 7 bases at J, leaving 10 bases unmatched. The CDR3 reads CASTKEQGRNSPLHF. CDR3 coding DNA: TGTGCCAGTACGAAGGAACAGGGGCGAAATTCACCCCTCCACTTT. The full variable domain, completed using reference TRBV19 and TRBJ1-6, is DGGITQSPKYLFRKEGQNVTLSCEQNLNHDAMYWYRQDPGQGLRLIYYSQIVNDFQKGDIAEGYSVSREKKESFPLTVTSAQKNPTAFYLCASTKEQGRNSPLHFGNGTRLTVT.

CDR3 in DNA: TGTGCCAGTAGTTGGGACACACTAACGGACACCGGGGAGCTGTTTTTT. Translation gives CASSWDTLTDTGELFF. The rearrangement links TRBV19 to TRBJ2-2; maybe TRBD1 (6 bases). The CDR3 sequence is 16 residues long. Trimming stripped 5 bases from V and 3 bases from J, with 16 bases between. Germline V gene lookup returns CDR1 LNHDA and CDR2 SQIVND (reference sequence).

V usage is TRBV27 and J usage is TRBJ1-2, with 12 nucleotides matching TRBD1. Trimming took 3 bases from V and 1 from J; bases not matched to a gene: 15. CDR3 size: 20 residues. Germline V lookup: CDR1 MNHEY, CDR2 SMNVEV (reference sequence). In DNA, the CDR3 is TGTGCCAGCAGTTTTCGGGACAGGGGGCCCTCCGGCCAAAATAACTATGGCTACACCTTC. Translating gives CASSFRDRGPSGQNNYGYTF.

V usage is TRBV5-1 and J usage is TRBJ2-1; 8 bases map to TRBD2. Germline lookup yields CDR1 SGHRS and CDR2 YFSETQ. V shed 0 bases, J shed 3 bases, and the junction held 5 bases outside the gene matches. The CDR3 spans 16 residues. The chain's CDR3 is CASSLDPGGYYNEQFF. CDR3 DNA sequence: TGCGCCAGCAGCTTGGACCCGGGAGGGTACTACAATGAGCAGTTCTTC.

This clone was recorded once. The chain has TRBV6-2 or TRBV6-3 and TRBJ1-2; 9 bases map to TRBD1. Per germline, CDR1 MNHEY and CDR2 SVGEGT. There are 16 residues in the CDR3. V gave up 2 bases and J gave up 2 bases; unmatched junction bases: 6. The CDR3 DNA reads as TGTGCCAGCAGTTACGCGGACAGGGGAAGGAACTATGGCTACACCTTC. Translating it yields CASSYADRGRNYGYTF.

The chain combines TRBV7-2 with TRBJ2-1, with a weak D call TRBD2 (6 bases). This CDR3 spans 15 amino acids. The V and J ends lost 1 base and 2 bases respectively, with 9 bases between them. Germline-derived CDR1 and CDR2 are SGHTA and FQGNSA. CDR3: CASSLDRGTYNEQFF. CDR3 coding DNA: TGTGCCAGCAGCTTAGACCGGGGGACCTACAATGAGCAGTTCTTC.

The chain links TRBV20-1 to TRBJ2-1; perhaps TRBD2 as D (5 bases). Trimming took 6 bases from V and 7 from J, leaving 10 bases between them. CDR1 is DFQATT, CDR2 SNEGSKA, per germline (reference sequence). This CDR3 contains 11 residues. CDR3 sequence reads: CSADFFNEQFF. The CDR3 DNA reads TGCAGTGCGGACTTCTTTAATGAGCAGTTCTTC.

CDR3 bases: TGTGCCAGCAGCTTAGTTAGCCGGGACTCCACTGGTGAAAAACTGTTTTTT. It encodes CASSLVSRDSTGEKLFF. V gene TRBV7-2 combines with J gene TRBJ1-4; D is perhaps TRBD1 (5 bases). Trimming took off 1 base at V and 7 bases at J, with 19 bases between the two ends. The germline V gene has CDR1 SGHTA and CDR2 FQGNSA. This CDR3 comprises 17 residues.

The chain carries TRBV29-1 and TRBJ1-4; 9 nucleotides agree with TRBD1. Per germline, CDR1 SQVTM and CDR2 ANQGSEA. The CDR3 covers 15 residues. V was clipped by 6 bases and J by 8 bases; unmatched bases: 13. DNA for the CDR3: TGCAGCGTGGCCCCGATGGGACAGGGAGGGGAAAAACTGTTTTTT. It encodes CSVAPMGQGGEKLFF.

The count of this clone is one. The J gene is TRBJ2-1, the V gene TRBV14, with TRBD2 identical over 9 bases. This CDR3 has 15 amino acids. Germline CDR1 SGHDN, CDR2 FVKESK. Germline trimming cut 4 bases from V and 8 bases from J; bases unmatched to any gene: 9. The CDR3 protein is CASSLWREGTYEQFF. The CDR3 bases are TGTGCCAGCAGCCTATGGCGGGAGGGGACATATGAGCAGTTCTTC.

The chain uses TRBV29-1 and TRBJ2-2; 7 nucleotides align to TRBD1. Germline CDR1 SQVTM, CDR2 ANQGSEA. V trimming: 5 bases; J trimming: 1 base; junction bases outside the gene matches: 1. This CDR3 is 13 amino acids long. As DNA, the CDR3 is TGCAGCGTTACAGGGGTGAACACCGGGGAGCTGTTTTTT. Its protein is CSVTGVNTGELFF.

The chain recombines TRBV28 with TRBJ1-5; D unclear. The CDR3 runs to 15 residues. V dropped 7 bases and J dropped 5 bases, with 18 bases sitting between them. Germline CDR1 MDHEN, CDR2 SYDVKM. This CDR3 reads CASIRTGNRDQPQHF. DNA for the CDR3: TGTGCCAGCATTAGGACGGGGAATAGGGATCAGCCCCAGCATTTT.

The chain employs TRBV2 and TRBJ2-2, with D hard to call. The length of the CDR3 is 14 residues. Germline V gives CDR1 SNHLY, CDR2 FYNNEI. Trimming took 7 bases from V and 5 from J, leaving 14 bases between them. The DNA for the CDR3 is TGTGCCAGCACCGGTACGGCGAGGACCGGGGAGCTGTTTTTT. Translation gives CASTGTARTGELFF. Complete variable domain (other parts from reference TRBV2 and TRBJ2-2): EPEVTQTPSHQVTQMGQEVILRCVPISNHLYFYWYRQILGQKVEFLVSFYNNEISEKSEIFDDQFSVERPDGSNFTLKIRSTKLEDSAMYFCASTGTARTGELFFGEGSRLTVL.

The genes are TRBV19 and TRBJ1-1; a weak D match, TRBD1 (6 bases). Germline loops: CDR1 LNHDA, CDR2 SQIVND (reference sequence). V lost 5 bases and J lost 8, with 12 bases in between. The CDR3 consists of 12 residues. The CDR3, as DNA: TGTGCCAGTAGTGCCAACAGGGAAGAAGCTTTCTTT. It yields the protein CASSANREEAFF. Variable domain in full (rest from reference TRBV19 and TRBJ1-1): DGGITQSPKYLFRKEGQNVTLSCEQNLNHDAMYWYRQDPGQGLRLIYYSQIVNDFQKGDIAEGYSVSREKKESFPLTVTSAQKNPTAFYLCASSANREEAFFGQGTRLTVV.

The V and J genes are TRBV5-1 and TRBJ2-2; 7 positions agree with TRBD2. There are 14 residues in the CDR3. The V gene end was trimmed by 7 bases and the J gene end by 7 bases; junction bases not matched to a gene: 10. The V gene's germline CDR1 is SGHRS and CDR2 YFSETQ. In nucleotides, the CDR3 is TGCGCCAGCTCCTATCGGGAGGAGGGCGGGGAGCTGTTTTTT. Protein product: CASSYREEGGELFF.

The rearrangement links TRBV15 to TRBJ2-5; the match to TRBD2 covers 9 bases. Germline V gene lookup returns CDR1 LNHNV and CDR2 YYDKDF (reference sequence). J gave up 5 bases and V 1 base, and 14 bases lay outside the gene matches. This CDR3 has 18 residues. CDR3 loop: CATSRGLLLLAGQETQYF. The CDR3 DNA reads as TGTGCCACCAGCAGAGGTCTTCTATTGCTAGCGGGACAGGAGACCCAGTACTTC.

This chain links TRBV28 with TRBJ2-1; a weak D match, TRBD2 (6 bases). The CDR3 has 16 residues. V was clipped by 6 bases and J by 2 bases, with 17 bases between them. Germline assignment: CDR1 MDHEN and CDR2 SYDVKM. The DNA for the CDR3 is TGTGCCAGCAGCACACCGTTGGGGGGAACCTACAATGAGCAGTTCTTC. Its protein is CASSTPLGGTYNEQFF.

The gene calls are TRBV7-2 and TRBJ1-5, with 8 bases matching TRBD1. This CDR3 has 13 amino acids. The V segment lost 6 bases and the J segment 9 bases; nucleotides outside the gene matches: 7. Germline CDR1 is SGHTA and CDR2 is FQGNSA. The CDR3 region is CASSQDRERPQHF. CDR3 nucleotide sequence: TGTGCCAGCAGTCAGGACAGGGAGAGGCCCCAGCATTTT.